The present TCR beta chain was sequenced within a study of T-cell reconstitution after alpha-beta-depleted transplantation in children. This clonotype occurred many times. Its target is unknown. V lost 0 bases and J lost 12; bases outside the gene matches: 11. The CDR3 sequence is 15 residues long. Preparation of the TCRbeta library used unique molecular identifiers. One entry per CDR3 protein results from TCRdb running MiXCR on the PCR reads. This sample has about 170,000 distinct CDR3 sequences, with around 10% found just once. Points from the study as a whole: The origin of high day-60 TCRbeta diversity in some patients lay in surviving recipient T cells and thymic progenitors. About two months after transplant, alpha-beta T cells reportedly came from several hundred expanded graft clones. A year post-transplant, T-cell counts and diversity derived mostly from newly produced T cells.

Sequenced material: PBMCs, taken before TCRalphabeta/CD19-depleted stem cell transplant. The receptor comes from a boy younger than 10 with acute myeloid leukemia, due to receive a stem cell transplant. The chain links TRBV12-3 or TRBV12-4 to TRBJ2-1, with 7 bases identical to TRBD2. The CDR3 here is CASSLARRLAHWQFF. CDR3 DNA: TGTGCCAGCAGTTTAGCGCGGAGACTAGCTCACTGGCAGTTCTTC.